These T cell receptor beta chains were read from a single sample in a study of PD-1 blockade in mismatch repair-deficient tumors. The method was immunoSEQ multiplex PCR; TCRdb's version includes in-frame clones alone and lacks a portion of them. Counted here are around 62,000 clones, almost 80% occurring once; the ten biggest clones make up 4.5% to 6.5%. Material: peripheral blood, obtained 2 weeks after starting pembrolizumab. The receptor set was obtained from an adult with mismatch repair-deficient cancer. CDR3s include the opening cysteine and the closing phenylalanine or tryptophan. Each record gives: clone size, J gene, CDR3 length, D gene, V gene, CDR3 DNA, CDR3 protein. The D gene is left open where the match is weak. Clone size is not always given. Where it is, it says once, few, many or a class for expanded clones.

>.|TRBJ1-1|14|TRBD1|TRBV2
TGTGCCAGCAGTTCCCGGACAGGGTGGACTGAAGCTTTCTTT
CASSSRTGWTEAFF
>few|TRBJ1-1|13|.|TRBV5-8
TGTGCCAGCAGCTTGGCAGGACACGCTGAAGCTTTCTTT
CASSLAGHAEAFF
>.|TRBJ2-1|15|TRBD2|TRBV9
TGTGCCAGCAGCGGAGGGGCGGGAGATGCCAATGAGCAGTTCTTC
CASSGGAGDANEQFF
>few|TRBJ1-2|14|.|TRBV9
TGTGCCAGCAGCGTAGTGGCAGGGGCCTATGGCTACACCTTC
CASSVVAGAYGYTF
>once|TRBJ1-2|11|.|TRBV5-1
TGCGCCAGCAGCGGACAAGATGGCTACACCTTC
CASSGQDGYTF
>.|TRBJ2-1|15|.|TRBV7-8
TGTGCCAGCAGCTTAGAGGGAGATTACTACAATGAGCAGTTCTTC
CASSLEGDYYNEQFF
>.|TRBJ1-3|14|.|TRBV14
TGTGCCAGCAGCGAGACTGTCTCTGGAAACACCATATATTTT
CASSETVSGNTIYF
>.|TRBJ1-1|15|TRBD1|TRBV5-1
TGCGCCAGCAGCTCGGGACAGGGTGGCGGCGCTGAAGCTTTCTTT
CASSSGQGGGAEAFF
>.|TRBJ2-1|14|TRBD1|TRBV29-1
TGCAGCGTGAGGGACAGGGGCTTTGACAATGAGCAGTTCTTC
CSVRDRGFDNEQFF
>.|TRBJ2-1|18|.|TRBV5-1
TGCGCCAGCAGCTTGGCATTCATCGAGGTAAACCCGTACAATGAGCAGTTCTTC
CASSLAFIEVNPYNEQFF
>few|TRBJ1-2|13|.|TRBV29-1
TGCAGCGTTGAGGCGGGGGATTCCTATGGCTACACCTTC
CSVEAGDSYGYTF
>.|TRBJ2-7|15|TRBD1|TRBV18
TGTGCCAGCTCACCACAGGGACAGAGCTCCTACGAGCAGTACTTC
CASSPQGQSSYEQYF
>.|TRBJ2-1|15|TRBD2|TRBV4-2
TGTGCCAGCAGCCAAGATGGGCGGGAGCGCGATGAGCAGTTCTTC
CASSQDGRERDEQFF
>.|TRBJ1-1|14|.|TRBV19
TGTGCCAGTAGTACAGCGGGGGCCGACACTGAAGCTTTCTTT
CASSTAGADTEAFF
>.|TRBJ1-1|16|.|TRBV5-1
TGCGCCAGCAGCCCAAGGGACACCTCCATGAACACTGAAGCTTTCTTT
CASSPRDTSMNTEAFF
>.|TRBJ2-1|13|TRBD1|TRBV2
TGTGCCAGCAGTGAGGACAGGGGAAATGAGCAGTTCTTC
CASSEDRGNEQFF
>once|TRBJ2-2|12|.|TRBV11-3
TGTGCCAGCAGCTTAAGCACCGGGGAGCTGTTTTTT
CASSLSTGELFF
>.|TRBJ1-1|15|TRBD1|TRBV10-3
TGTGCCATCAGTAGGACAGGGGGCAGGAACACTGAAGCTTTCTTT
CAISRTGGRNTEAFF
>.|TRBJ1-5|16|.|TRBV30
TGTGCCTGGAGTGTAAGTCCAGCTTATAGCAATCAGCCCCAGCATTTT
CAWSVSPAYSNQPQHF
>once|TRBJ2-7|11|.|TRBV20-1
TGCAGTGCTAGACACCAAAAAATTCAGTACTTC
CSARHQKIQYF
>once|TRBJ2-1|13|.|TRBV19
TGTGCCAGTAGTATGGATAGGGGGGGTCAGCAGTTCTTC
CASSMDRGGQQFF
>.|TRBJ2-2|14|TRBD2|TRBV2
TGTGCCAGTAGCGGGACTCCGAACACCGGGGAGCTGTTTTTT
CASSGTPNTGELFF
>few|TRBJ1-2|15|TRBD1|TRBV5-4
TGTGCCAGCAGCTCGCCGACAGGGTTTGCGGAGGGCTACACCTTC
CASSSPTGFAEGYTF